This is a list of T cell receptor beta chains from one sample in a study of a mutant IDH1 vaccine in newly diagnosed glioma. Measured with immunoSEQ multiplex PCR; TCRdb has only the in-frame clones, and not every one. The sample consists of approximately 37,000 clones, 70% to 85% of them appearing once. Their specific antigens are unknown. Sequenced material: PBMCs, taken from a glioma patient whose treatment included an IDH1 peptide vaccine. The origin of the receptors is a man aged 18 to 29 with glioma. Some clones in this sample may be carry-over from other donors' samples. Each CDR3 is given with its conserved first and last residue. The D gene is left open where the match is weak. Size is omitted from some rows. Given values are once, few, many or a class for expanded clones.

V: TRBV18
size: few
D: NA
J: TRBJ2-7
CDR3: CASSLDSIEQYF
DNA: TGTGCCAGCTCACTGGACAGTATCGAGCAGTACTTC

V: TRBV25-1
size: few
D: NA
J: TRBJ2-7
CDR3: CASIPDTGSYEQYF
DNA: TGTGCCAGCATCCCGGACACTGGATCCTACGAGCAGTACTTC

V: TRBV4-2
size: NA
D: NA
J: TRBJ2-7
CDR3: CASSRTKATGTSSEQYF
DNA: TGTGCCAGCAGCCGCACCAAGGCAACAGGGACCTCTTCCGAGCAGTACTTC

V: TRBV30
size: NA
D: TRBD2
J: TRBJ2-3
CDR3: CAWSLTSGWSTDTQYF
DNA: TGTGCCTGGAGTCTCACTAGCGGGTGGAGCACAGATACGCAGTATTTT

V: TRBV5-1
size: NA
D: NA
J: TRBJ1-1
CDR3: CASSLAEDIMNTEAFF
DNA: TGCGCCAGCAGCTTGGCTGAGGATATCATGAACACTGAAGCTTTCTTT

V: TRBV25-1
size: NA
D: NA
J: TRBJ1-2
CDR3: CASSEKVQADDGYTF
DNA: TGTGCCAGCAGTGAAAAGGTGCAAGCGGATGATGGCTACACCTTC

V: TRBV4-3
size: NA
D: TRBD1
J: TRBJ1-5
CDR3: CASSQGRQGGNQPQHF
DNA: TGCGCCAGCAGCCAAGGCCGACAGGGAGGCAATCAGCCCCAGCATTTT

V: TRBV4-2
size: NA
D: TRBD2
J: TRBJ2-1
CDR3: CASRRLAPDNEQFF
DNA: TGTGCCAGCAGAAGACTAGCGCCAGACAATGAGCAGTTCTTC

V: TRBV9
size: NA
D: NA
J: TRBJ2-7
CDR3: CASSAPQGGEQYF
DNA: TGTGCCAGCAGCGCTCCACAGGGCGGCGAGCAGTACTTC

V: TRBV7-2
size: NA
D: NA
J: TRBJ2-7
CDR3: CASSPSSGAYEQYF
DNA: TGTGCCAGCAGCCCCTCATCAGGTGCCTACGAGCAGTACTTC

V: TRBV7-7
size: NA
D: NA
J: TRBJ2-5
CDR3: CASSPNLLRPQETQYF
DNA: TGTGCTAGCAGCCCCAATTTATTGCGGCCCCAAGAGACCCAGTACTTC

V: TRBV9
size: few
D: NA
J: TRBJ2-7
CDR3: CASSVLPDVPYEQYF
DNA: TGTGCCAGCAGCGTACTCCCCGACGTACCCTACGAGCAGTACTTC

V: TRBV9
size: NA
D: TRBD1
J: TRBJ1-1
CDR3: CASSARDRVYTEAFF
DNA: TGTGCCAGCAGCGCCCGGGACAGGGTGTATACTGAAGCTTTCTTT

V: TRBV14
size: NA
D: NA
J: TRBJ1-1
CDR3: CASSQDWGGIGTEAFF
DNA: TGTGCCAGCAGCCAAGACTGGGGCGGGATTGGGACTGAAGCTTTCTTT

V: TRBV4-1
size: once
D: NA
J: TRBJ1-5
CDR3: CASSQDREGQPQHF
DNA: TGCGCCAGCAGCCAAGATCGGGAGGGTCAGCCCCAGCATTTT

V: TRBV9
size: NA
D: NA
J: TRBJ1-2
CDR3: CASSIQGSDYGYTF
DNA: TGTGCCAGCAGTATACAGGGTTCGGACTATGGCTACACCTTC

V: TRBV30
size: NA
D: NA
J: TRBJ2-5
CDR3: CAWSPLSKTQYF
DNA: TGTGCCTGGAGTCCACTTTCGAAGACCCAGTACTTC

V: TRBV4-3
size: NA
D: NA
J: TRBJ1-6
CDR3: CASSQDQPGSGNSPLHF
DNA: TGCGCCAGCAGCCAAGATCAGCCGGGATCGGGGAATTCACCCCTCCACTTT

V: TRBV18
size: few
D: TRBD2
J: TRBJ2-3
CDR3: CASSPSLAGVDTQYF
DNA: TGTGCCAGCTCACCATCACTAGCGGGAGTGGATACGCAGTATTTT

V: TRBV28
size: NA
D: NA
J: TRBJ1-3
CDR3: CASSPGGGNTIYF
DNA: TGTGCCAGCAGTCCCGGAGGGGGAAACACCATATATTTT

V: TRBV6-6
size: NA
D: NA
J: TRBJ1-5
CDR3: CASSRDQPQHF
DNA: TGTGCCAGCAGCAGAGATCAGCCCCAGCATTTT

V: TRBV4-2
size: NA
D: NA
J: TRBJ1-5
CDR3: CASSPPGGNQPQHF
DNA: TGTGCCAGCAGCCCCCCGGGGGGGAATCAGCCCCAGCATTTT

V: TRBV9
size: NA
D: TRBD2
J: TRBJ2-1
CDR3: CASSVSGRAHNEQFF
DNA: TGTGCCAGCAGCGTGAGCGGGAGGGCCCACAATGAGCAGTTCTTC